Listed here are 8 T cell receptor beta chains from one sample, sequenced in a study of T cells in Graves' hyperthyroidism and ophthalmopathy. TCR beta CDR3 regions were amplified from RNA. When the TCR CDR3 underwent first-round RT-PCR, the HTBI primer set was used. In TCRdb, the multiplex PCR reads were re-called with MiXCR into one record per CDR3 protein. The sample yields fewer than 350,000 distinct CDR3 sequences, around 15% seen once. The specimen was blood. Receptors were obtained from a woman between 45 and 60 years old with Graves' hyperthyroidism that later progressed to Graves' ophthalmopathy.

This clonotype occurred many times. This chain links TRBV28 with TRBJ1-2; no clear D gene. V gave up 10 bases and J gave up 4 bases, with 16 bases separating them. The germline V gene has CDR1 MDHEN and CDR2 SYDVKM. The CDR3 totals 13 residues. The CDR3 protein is CAISSGPLYGYTF. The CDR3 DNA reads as TGTGCCATCTCCAGCGGTCCCCTCTATGGCTACACCTTC.

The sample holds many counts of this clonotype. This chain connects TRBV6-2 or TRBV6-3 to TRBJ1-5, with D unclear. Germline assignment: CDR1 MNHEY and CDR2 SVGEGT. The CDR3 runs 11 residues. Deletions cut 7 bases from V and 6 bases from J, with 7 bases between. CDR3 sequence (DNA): TGTGCCAGCAATTCGGGTCAGCCCCAGCATTTT. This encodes CASNSGQPQHF.

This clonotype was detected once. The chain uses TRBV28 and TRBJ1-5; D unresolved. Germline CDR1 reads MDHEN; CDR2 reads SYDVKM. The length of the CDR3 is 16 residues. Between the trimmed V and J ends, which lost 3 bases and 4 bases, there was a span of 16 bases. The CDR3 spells CASSFVRNAGNQPQHF. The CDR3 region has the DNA TGTGCCAGCAGTTTTGTTAGGAATGCCGGTAATCAGCCCCAGCATTTT. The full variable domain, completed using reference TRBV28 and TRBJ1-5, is DVKVTQSSRYLVKRTGEKVFLECVQDMDHENMFWYRQDPGLGLRLIYFSYDVKMKEKGDIPEGYSVSREKKERFSLILESASTNQTSMYLCASSFVRNAGNQPQHFGDGTRLSIL.

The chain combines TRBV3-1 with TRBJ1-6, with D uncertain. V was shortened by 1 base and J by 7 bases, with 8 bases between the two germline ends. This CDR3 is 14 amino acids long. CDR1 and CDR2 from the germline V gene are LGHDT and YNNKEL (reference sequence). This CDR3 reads CASSQVEGNSPLHF. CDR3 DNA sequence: TGTGCCAGCAGCCAAGTGGAGGGAAATTCACCCCTCCACTTT.

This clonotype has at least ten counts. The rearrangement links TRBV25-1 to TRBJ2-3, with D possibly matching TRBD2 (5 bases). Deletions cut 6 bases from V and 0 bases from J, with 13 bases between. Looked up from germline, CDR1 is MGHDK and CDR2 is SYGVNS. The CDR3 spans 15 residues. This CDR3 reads CASSSSRTSTDTQYF. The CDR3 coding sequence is TGTGCCAGCAGCTCGTCGCGGACTAGCACAGATACGCAGTATTTT.

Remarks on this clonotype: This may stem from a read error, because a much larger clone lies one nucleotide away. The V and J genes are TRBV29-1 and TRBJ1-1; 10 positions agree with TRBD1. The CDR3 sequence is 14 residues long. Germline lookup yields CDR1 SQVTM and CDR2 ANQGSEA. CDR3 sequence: CSVGPRQGAMGALF. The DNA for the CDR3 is TGCAGCGTTGGGCCTCGACAGGGGGCCATGGGGGCTCTCTTT.

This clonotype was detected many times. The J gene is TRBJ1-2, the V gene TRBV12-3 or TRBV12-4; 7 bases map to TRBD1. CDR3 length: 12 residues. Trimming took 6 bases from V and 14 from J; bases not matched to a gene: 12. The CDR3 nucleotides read TGTGCCAGCAGCCGTGGGACAGAAACGGGGACCTTC. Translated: CASSRGTETGTF.

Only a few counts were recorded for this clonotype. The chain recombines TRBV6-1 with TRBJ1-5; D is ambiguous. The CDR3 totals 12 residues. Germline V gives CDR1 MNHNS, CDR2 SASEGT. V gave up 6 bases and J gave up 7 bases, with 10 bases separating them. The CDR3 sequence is CASRWVGQPQHF. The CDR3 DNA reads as TGTGCCAGCAGGTGGGTGGGCCAGCCCCAGCATTTT.